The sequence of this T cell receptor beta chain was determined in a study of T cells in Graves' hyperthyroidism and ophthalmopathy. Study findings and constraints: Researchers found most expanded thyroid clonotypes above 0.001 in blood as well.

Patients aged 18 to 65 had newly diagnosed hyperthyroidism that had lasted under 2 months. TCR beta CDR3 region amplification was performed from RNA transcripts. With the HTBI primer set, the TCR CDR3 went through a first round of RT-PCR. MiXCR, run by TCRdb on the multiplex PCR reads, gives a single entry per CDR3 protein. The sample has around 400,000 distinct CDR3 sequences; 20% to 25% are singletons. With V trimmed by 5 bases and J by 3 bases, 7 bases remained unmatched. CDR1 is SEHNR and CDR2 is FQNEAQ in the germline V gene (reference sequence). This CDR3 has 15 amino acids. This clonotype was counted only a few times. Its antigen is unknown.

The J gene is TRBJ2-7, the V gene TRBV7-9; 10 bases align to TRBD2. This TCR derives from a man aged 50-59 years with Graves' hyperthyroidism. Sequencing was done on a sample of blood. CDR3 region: CASSPTSGTYYEQYF. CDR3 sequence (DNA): TGTGCCAGCAGCCCCACTAGCGGGACCTACTACGAGCAGTACTTC. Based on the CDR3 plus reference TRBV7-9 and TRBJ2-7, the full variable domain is DTGVSQNPRHKITKRGQNVTFRCDPISEHNRLYWYRQTLGQGPEFLTYFQNEAQLEKSRLLSDRFSAERPKGSFSTLEIQRTEQGDSAMYLCASSPTSGTYYEQYFGPGTRLTVT.